These 8 T cell receptor beta chains originate from one sample sequenced in a study of molecular identifiers for immune sequencing clone quantification. TCRdb re-derived calls from the PCR reads in MiXCR, one entry per CDR3 protein. The sample holds about 640,000 distinct CDR3 sequences, just under 20% seen once. Sample: naive CD8+ T cells from blood, with Jurkat cell RNA spiked in. Subset meaning: FACS-sorted CD8+CD4-CCR7+CD45RA+ naive T cells. The receptors were gathered from a human donor in good health. Some libraries in this study had Jurkat cell RNA spiked in.

V usage is TRBV6-6 and J usage is TRBJ1-6; D perhaps matches TRBD1 (6 bases). Trimming took 6 bases from V and 8 from J, leaving 17 bases between them. The CDR3 loop spans 15 amino acids. CDR1 MNHNY and CDR2 SVGAGI come from the germline V gene (reference sequence). The chain's CDR3 is CASSRVGGADSPLHF. The CDR3 nucleotides are TGTGCCAGCAGCCGGGTAGGGGGGGCTGATTCACCCCTCCACTTT.

This sequence joins TRBV7-8 and TRBJ2-2; 8 bases are a match to TRBD1. This CDR3 is 17 amino acids long. In germline, CDR1 is SGHVS, CDR2 FQNEAQ. The V gene end was trimmed by 5 bases and the J gene end by 2 bases; junction bases not matched to a gene: 10. The CDR3 region is CASSPGRGRGNTGELFF. CDR3 in DNA: TGTGCCAGCAGCCCGGGCAGGGGGCGAGGAAACACCGGGGAGCTGTTTTTT.

About this clonotype: One base away lies a much larger clone, so this may be a sequencing read error. CDR3 sequence: CAGSLGHISNQPQHF. The CDR3 DNA reads as TGTGCCGGCAGTTTAGGACATATTAGCAATCAGCCCCAGCATTTT. This chain connects TRBV27 to TRBJ1-5; a possible D gene is TRBD1 (5 bases). CDR1 MNHEY and CDR2 SMNVEV come from the germline V gene (reference sequence). The CDR3 contains 15 residues.

The chain employs TRBV5-1 and TRBJ2-7; D may be TRBD2 (6 bases). CDR3 size: 15 residues. Germline CDR1 is SGHRS and CDR2 is YFSETQ. The ends were cut back, 0 bases at V and 3 bases at J, with 13 bases in the middle. CDR3 sequence: CASSLVGREDYEQYF. In nucleotides, the CDR3 is TGCGCCAGCAGCTTGGTGGGTAGGGAGGACTACGAGCAGTACTTC.

The J gene is TRBJ2-7, the V gene TRBV7-6; TRBD2 might be the D (6 bases). This CDR3 spans 14 amino acids. V lost 7 bases, J lost 1 base, and 14 bases lay in between. Germline V gene data show CDR1 as SGHVS and CDR2 as FNYEAQ. In DNA form, the CDR3 reads TGTGCCAGCAACCCTCTCGGGGGATCCTACGAGCAGTACTTC. This codes for CASNPLGGSYEQYF.

This clonotype was seen a handful of times. The junction does not match germline at one end; this may be a read error. The V gene is TRBV7-6, the J gene TRBJ2-1; D ambiguous. This CDR3 contains 14 residues. The germline V gene encodes CDR1 SGHVS and CDR2 FNYEAQ. CDR3 nucleotides: TGTGCCAGCAGCTTAACTGGTTCCTACGATGAGCAGTTCTTC. Translating gives CASSLTGSYDEQFF.

The chain recombines TRBV13 with TRBJ1-2; D is perhaps TRBD1 (5 bases). CDR1 and CDR2 (germline): PRHDT, FYEKMQ (reference sequence). This CDR3 spans 14 amino acids. V lost 2 bases to trimming and J lost 6 bases, with 13 bases between them. CDR3 sequence (DNA): TGTGCCAGCAGCTTAAGAGGGGCGGGGGATGGCTACACCTTC. This sequence encodes CASSLRGAGDGYTF.

This chain uses TRBV4-1 with TRBJ1-5; 8 bases match TRBD1. The CDR3 contains 15 residues. Germline V gene lookup returns CDR1 MGHRA and CDR2 YSYEKL. V lost 5 bases to trimming and J lost 7 bases; unmatched junction nucleotides: 10. CDR3 DNA: TGCGCCAGCAGCTATATGACAGGGGATGACCAGCCCCAGCATTTT. Translation: CASSYMTGDDQPQHF.